Following are 28 T cell receptor beta chains from one sample sequenced in a study of blood T cell repertoires in COVID-19. The protocol was immunoSEQ multiplex PCR, while the TCRdb copy is restricted to in-frame clones and leaves out a portion. The repertoire holds over 450,000 clones, with around 90% as singletons. What was sequenced was peripheral blood. The source is a woman aged 45-60 years with COVID-19, enrolled during active disease.

This clone was seen once. The V call is TRBV18, the J call TRBJ2-7, with 11 bases that match TRBD1. This CDR3 has 21 residues. The ends lost 4 bases at V and 5 bases at J; junction bases unmatched: 25. The germline V gene has CDR1 KGHSH and CDR2 LQKENI. The CDR3 coding sequence is TGTGCCAGCTCACGACGAATCATACTAACGGACAGGGGGCGCCCGGTGGACGAGCAGTACTTC. Its protein is CASSRRIILTDRGRPVDEQYF.

This rearrangement joins TRBV18 to TRBJ1-6; possibly TRBD1 for D (5 bases). V was shortened by 3 bases and J by 7 bases, with 13 bases between the two germline ends. The CDR3 has 15 amino acids. CDR1 is KGHSH and CDR2 is LQKENI in the germline V gene. As DNA, the CDR3 is TGTGCCAGCTCACCCCCGCACCCAGGGAATTCACCCCTCCACTTT. It codes for CASSPPHPGNSPLHF. Complete variable domain (other parts from reference TRBV18 and TRBJ1-6): NAGVMQNPRHLVRRRGQEARLRCSPMKGHSHVYWYRQLPEEGLKFMVYLQKENIIDESGMPKERFSAEFPKEGPSILRIQQVVRGDSAAYFCASSPPHPGNSPLHFGNGTRLTVT.

The CDR3 loop reads CASSVGSGAGAFF. CDR3 sequence (DNA): TGTGCCAGCAGCGTAGGTTCAGGGGCAGGGGCTTTCTTT. The chain joins TRBV9 to TRBJ1-1; D may be TRBD1 (6 bases). V was trimmed by 0 bases and J by 11 bases, leaving 14 bases between them. Germline V gene data show CDR1 as SGDLS and CDR2 as YYNGEE. This CDR3 is built from 13 residues.

The CDR3 reads CASGWTDSEQYF. For the CDR3, the DNA is TGCGCCAGCGGGTGGACAGACAGCGAGCAGTACTTC. V usage is TRBV10-2 and J usage is TRBJ2-7; maybe TRBD1 (6 bases). Germline-derived CDR1 and CDR2 are WSHSY and SAAADI. Trimming left V 8 bases short and J 6 bases short, with 14 bases between. The CDR3 is 12 amino acids.

The V call is TRBV27, the J call TRBJ2-3, with TRBD1 as a possible D gene (5 bases). Trimming removed 9 bases from V and 0 bases from J, with 16 bases in between. This CDR3 has 15 amino acids. Germline V lookup: CDR1 MNHEY, CDR2 SMNVEV (reference sequence). The CDR3: CASRRQKSSTDTQYF. CDR3 DNA: TGTGCCAGTCGGAGACAGAAGAGTAGCACAGATACGCAGTATTTT.

The chain is built from TRBV18 and TRBJ2-3; D unclear. The length of the CDR3 is 15 residues. Trimming removed 3 bases from V and 0 bases from J, with 10 bases in between. Germline loops: CDR1 KGHSH, CDR2 LQKENI. The CDR3 protein is CASSPLLVSTDTQYF. CDR3 nucleotides: TGTGCCAGCTCACCTTTGCTAGTAAGCACAGATACGCAGTATTTT. Full variable domain (rest looked up from reference TRBV18 and TRBJ2-3): NAGVMQNPRHLVRRRGQEARLRCSPMKGHSHVYWYRQLPEEGLKFMVYLQKENIIDESGMPKERFSAEFPKEGPSILRIQQVVRGDSAAYFCASSPLLVSTDTQYFGPGTRLTVL.

The rearrangement links TRBV7-9 to TRBJ1-1, with unresolved D. This CDR3 comprises 13 residues. V lost 5 bases, J lost 0 bases, and 7 bases lay in between. Germline values: CDR1 SEHNR, CDR2 FQNEAQ (reference sequence). CDR3: CASSPTVNTEAFF. The CDR3 DNA follows: TGTGCCAGCAGCCCCACAGTGAACACTGAAGCTTTCTTT.

The rearrangement links TRBV29-1 to TRBJ2-7; 7 bases are shared with TRBD1. This CDR3 contains 15 residues. The V segment lost 1 base and the J segment 4 bases; nucleotides outside the gene matches: 10. The germline V gene encodes CDR1 SQVTM and CDR2 ANQGSEA. The CDR3 region is CSVEGGAGTEYEQYF. CDR3 nucleotides: TGCAGCGTTGAAGGGGGTGCCGGGACAGAGTACGAGCAGTACTTC.

The chain recombines TRBV4-1 with TRBJ2-7; 10 nucleotides align to TRBD1. The J segment lost 3 bases and the V segment lost 0 bases, leaving 5 bases of the junction unmatched. The germline gives CDR1 MGHRA, CDR2 YSYEKL. This CDR3 has 16 residues. CDR3: CASSQDAGQGFYEQYF. The DNA of the CDR3 is TGCGCCAGCAGCCAAGATGCGGGACAGGGGTTCTACGAGCAGTACTTC.

CDR3 sequence: CASSAIQNSPLHF. The CDR3 nucleotides read TGTGCCAGCAGCGCCATACAGAATTCACCCCTCCACTTT. The chain joins TRBV21-1 to TRBJ1-6; the table's D call TRBD1 went unverified against the DNA. TRBV21-1 is classified as a pseudogene. The CDR3 is made up of 13 amino acids.

V and J are TRBV5-6 and TRBJ1-6; 7 bases agree with TRBD1. Germline V gives CDR1 SGHDT, CDR2 YYEEEE. The CDR3 loop spans 16 amino acids. V lost 4 bases and J lost 9; bases outside the gene matches: 13. The CDR3 nucleotides are TGTGCCAGCAGCACGTACAGGGGTAGTTTTATTTCACCCCTCCACTTT. Residues: CASSTYRGSFISPLHF.

This chain links TRBV9 with TRBJ1-2; possibly TRBD1 for D (5 bases). Germline lookup yields CDR1 SGDLS and CDR2 YYNGEE. CDR3 length: 15 residues. Trimming took off 4 bases at V and 8 bases at J, with 21 bases between the two ends. The CDR3 DNA is TGTGCCAGCAGCCCCACCTCTTATCAGGGAAGCGGCTACACCTTC. Amino acid sequence: CASSPTSYQGSGYTF.

The genes are TRBV27 and TRBJ1-1; D gene unclear. The germline V gene has CDR1 MNHEY and CDR2 SMNVEV (reference sequence). V was trimmed by 7 bases and J by 3 bases, leaving 15 bases between them. The CDR3 extends over 14 amino acids. The CDR3 spells CASNPGIAHTEAFF. The DNA for the CDR3 is TGTGCCAGCAACCCGGGAATCGCGCACACTGAAGCTTTCTTT.

This clone occurred once. The V call is TRBV6-5, the J call TRBJ1-5; 7 bases are a match to TRBD1. This CDR3 contains 15 residues. Germline V gene lookup returns CDR1 MNHEY and CDR2 SVGAGI. J gave up 7 bases and V 2 bases, and 8 bases lay outside the gene matches. CDR3 amino acids: CASSYGQGVEQPQHF. For the CDR3, the DNA is TGTGCCAGCAGTTACGGGCAGGGGGTAGAGCAGCCCCAGCATTTT.

The rearrangement joins TRBV9 to TRBJ1-6; D uncertain. The V gene's germline CDR1 is SGDLS and CDR2 YYNGEE. The CDR3 has 15 amino acids. The V and J ends lost 4 bases and 8 bases respectively, with 16 bases between them. The chain's CDR3 is CASSNSIHQDSPLHF. The CDR3 DNA reads TGTGCCAGCAGCAATTCGATTCATCAGGATTCACCCCTCCACTTT.

The chain has TRBV11-2 and TRBJ1-5, with D possibly matching TRBD1 (6 bases). The germline gives CDR1 SGHAT, CDR2 FQNNGV. Trimming left V 3 bases short and J 3 bases short, with 12 bases between. The CDR3 is made up of 15 amino acids. CDR3 protein: CASSFAGGYNQPQHF. The CDR3 region has the DNA TGTGCCAGCAGCTTTGCGGGGGGCTACAATCAGCCCCAGCATTTT.

The V call is TRBV27, the J call TRBJ1-2, with TRBD1 matching over 11 bases. CDR1 is MNHEY and CDR2 is SMNVEV in the germline V gene (reference sequence). With 4 bases clipped from V and 7 bases from J, the junction kept 8 bases outside the gene matches. The CDR3 has 15 residues. This CDR3 reads CASSSGQGGISGYTF. DNA of the CDR3: TGTGCCAGCAGTTCGGGACAGGGGGGGATATCTGGCTACACCTTC.

The chain carries TRBV7-6 and TRBJ2-3, with TRBD2 matching over 9 bases. Germline loops: CDR1 SGHVS, CDR2 FNYEAQ. The CDR3 runs 16 residues. Trimming took 5 bases from V and 2 from J; bases not matched to a gene: 8. The DNA for the CDR3 is TGTGCCAGCAGCCTTGGTATAGCGGGGGCCACAGATACGCAGTATTTT. Encoded protein: CASSLGIAGATDTQYF.

The rearrangement joins TRBV30 to TRBJ2-7; a possible D gene is TRBD1 (6 bases). The ends were cut back, 2 bases at V and 7 bases at J, with 15 bases in the middle. The CDR3 is 13 residues long. In germline, CDR1 is GTSNPN, CDR2 SVGIG (reference sequence). The CDR3: CAWSSTGLGEQYF. In DNA form, the CDR3 reads TGTGCCTGGAGTTCTACAGGGTTGGGGGAGCAGTACTTC.

The J gene is TRBJ2-1, the V gene TRBV5-5, with D tentatively TRBD2 (7 bases). This CDR3 has 16 residues. Germline loops: CDR1 SGHKS, CDR2 YYEKEE (reference sequence). V dropped 4 bases and J dropped 0 bases, with 14 bases sitting between them. The CDR3 reads CASSKIGGLSYNEQFF. CDR3 nucleotide sequence: TGTGCCAGCAGCAAAATCGGGGGGCTCTCCTACAATGAGCAGTTCTTC.

The V gene is TRBV7-8, the J gene TRBJ2-3; D tentatively reads TRBD1 or TRBD2 (5 bases each). This CDR3 contains 13 residues. From germline, CDR1 is SGHVS and CDR2 FQNEAQ. V lost 5 bases and J lost 1, with 7 bases in between. The CDR3 coding sequence is TGTGCCAGCAGCCGGGGCGGCACAGATACGCAGTATTTT. Translated, it gives CASSRGGTDTQYF.

This chain uses TRBV13 with TRBJ1-2; 7 nucleotides line up with TRBD1. Trimming cost V 1 base and J 6 bases; bases outside gene matches: 2. The CDR3 is 13 residues long. Germline V gene lookup returns CDR1 PRHDT and CDR2 FYEKMQ (reference sequence). Here the CDR3 reads CASSLDRGDGYTF. The DNA of the CDR3 is TGTGCCAGCAGCTTAGACAGGGGCGATGGCTACACCTTC.

This clone was counted once. CDR3 protein: CASQELAGLTGELFF. Written as DNA, the CDR3 is TGTGCCAGCCAGGAGCTAGCGGGGTTAACCGGGGAGCTGTTTTTT. This chain links TRBV7-3 with TRBJ2-2; 9 bases fit TRBD2. Germline V gene lookup returns CDR1 SGHTA and CDR2 FQGTGA. CDR3 length: 15 amino acids. V was clipped by 8 bases and J by 5 bases; unmatched bases: 9.

The genes are TRBV7-9 and TRBJ1-4; tentatively, D is TRBD1 (5 bases). Per the germline V gene, CDR1 is SEHNR and CDR2 is FQNEAQ (reference sequence). The CDR3 totals 16 residues. V was cut by 4 bases and J by 8 bases, with 20 bases left in between. The CDR3 DNA reads TGTGCCAGCAGCTCCGGGGGGAGGGGCTTGAGGGAAAAACTGTTTTTT. Residues: CASSSGGRGLREKLFF.

The V call is TRBV2, the J call TRBJ1-4, with 7 bases identical to TRBD1. Trimming at V came to 5 bases and at J to 2 bases, leaving 5 bases not matched to a gene. Looked up from germline, CDR1 is SNHLY and CDR2 is FYNNEI. The CDR3 spans 15 residues. The CDR3 DNA reads TGTGCCAGCAGTAGGGGGCTCGGGACTAATGAAAAACTGTTTTTT. It translates to CASSRGLGTNEKLFF.

The gene calls are TRBV18 and TRBJ1-5; TRBD1 is a possible D gene (6 bases). The V gene's germline CDR1 is KGHSH and CDR2 LQKENI. The CDR3 has 16 amino acids. V shed 3 bases and J shed 0 bases, with 12 bases lying between them. CDR3 sequence: CASSPGAAGSNQPQHF. DNA of the CDR3: TGTGCCAGCTCACCGGGGGCAGCCGGTAGCAATCAGCCCCAGCATTTT.

The chain combines TRBV2 with TRBJ2-7, with no clear D. This CDR3 is built from 13 residues. Germline CDR1 SNHLY, CDR2 FYNNEI. Trimming removed 3 bases at V and 4 bases at J, with 10 bases between. CDR3 bases: TGTGCCAGCAGTGACGGGTCTTGGTACGAGCAGTACTTC. It is translated as CASSDGSWYEQYF.

The chain joins TRBV12-5 to TRBJ1-4; tentatively, D is TRBD1 (6 bases). There are 15 residues in the CDR3. Germline CDR1 LGHNT, CDR2 FRNRAP. V shed 2 bases and J shed 8 bases, with 15 bases lying between them. As DNA, the CDR3 is TGTGCTAGTGGTTTGTATGTGGACAGCTTCGAAAAACTGTTTTTT. Its translation is CASGLYVDSFEKLFF.